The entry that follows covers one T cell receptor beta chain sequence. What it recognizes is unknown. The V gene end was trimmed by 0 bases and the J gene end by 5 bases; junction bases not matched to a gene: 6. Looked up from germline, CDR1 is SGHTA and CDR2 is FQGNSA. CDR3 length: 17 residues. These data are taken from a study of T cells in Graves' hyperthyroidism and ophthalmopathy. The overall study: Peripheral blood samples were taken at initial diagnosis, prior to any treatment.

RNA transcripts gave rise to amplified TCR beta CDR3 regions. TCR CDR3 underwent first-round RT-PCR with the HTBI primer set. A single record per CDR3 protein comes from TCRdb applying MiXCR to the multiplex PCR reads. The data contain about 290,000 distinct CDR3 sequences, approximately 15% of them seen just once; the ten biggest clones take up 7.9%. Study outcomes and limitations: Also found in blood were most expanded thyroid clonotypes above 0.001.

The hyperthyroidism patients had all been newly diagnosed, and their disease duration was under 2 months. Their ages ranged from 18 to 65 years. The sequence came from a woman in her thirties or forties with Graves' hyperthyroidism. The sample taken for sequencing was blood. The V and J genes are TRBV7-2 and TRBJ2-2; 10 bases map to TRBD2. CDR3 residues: CASSLAGLAGVTGELFF. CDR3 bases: TGTGCCAGCAGCTTAGCTGGGCTAGCGGGAGTGACCGGGGAGCTGTTTTTT.